A single sample gave rise to the 30 T cell receptor beta chains below, sequenced in a study of cytomegalovirus exposure and HLA in healthy donors. PCR amplification relied on 60 Vbeta primers (plus 13 Jbeta primers). Measured with immunoSEQ multiplex PCR; TCRdb has only the in-frame clones, and not every one. Of 90,000 to 110,000 clones listed, roughly 15% were seen once; the top ten hold roughly 0.8%. The material sequenced was PBMCs. The origin of the receptors is a female donor in good health and CMV-seronegative.

This clone was picked up a small number of times. The rearrangement links TRBV30 to TRBJ1-2; no reliable D call. The V end was cut by 8 bases, the J end by 5 bases, with 9 bases between. The CDR3 runs 10 residues. The V gene's germline CDR1 is GTSNPN and CDR2 SVGIG (reference sequence). CDR3 region: CALDTYGYTF. The CDR3 region has the DNA TGTGCCCTCGACACGTATGGCTACACCTTC.

The V gene is TRBV27, the J gene TRBJ2-1; D remains ambiguous. CDR1 and CDR2 (germline): MNHEY, SMNVEV (reference sequence). The CDR3 is made up of 15 amino acids. V was pared by 3 bases and J by 0 bases, with 9 bases between. CDR3: CASSFRRSSYNEQFF. Here the CDR3 DNA reads TGTGCCAGCAGTTTTAGGCGGAGCTCCTACAATGAGCAGTTCTTC.

The V call is TRBV7-9, the J call TRBJ2-2; TRBD2 is a possible D gene (6 bases). This CDR3 is 15 amino acids long. Trimming removed 6 bases from V and 5 bases from J, with 16 bases in between. Germline-derived CDR1 and CDR2 are SEHNR and FQNEAQ (reference sequence). The CDR3 DNA follows: TGTGCCAGCAGTTTACGGGACTCCCGAACCGGGGAGCTGTTTTTT. This codes for CASSLRDSRTGELFF.

The table lists this clone with a few counts. The genes are TRBV5-1 and TRBJ2-7; a weak D match, TRBD2 (5 bases). Germline V CDR1 and CDR2: SGHRS, YFSETQ. The CDR3 has 15 amino acids. V lost 0 bases and J lost 1, with 11 bases in between. The CDR3 region is CASSLGGPPSYEQYF. Written as DNA, the CDR3 is TGCGCCAGCAGCTTGGGAGGGCCTCCATCCTACGAGCAGTACTTC.

The table lists this clone with a few counts. The rearrangement uses TRBV5-1 and TRBJ2-1, with 8 bases fitting TRBD1. The CDR3 is 14 amino acids. Trimming took 3 bases from V and 8 from J; bases not matched to a gene: 7. CDR1 and CDR2 from the germline V gene are SGHRS and YFSETQ. The CDR3 bases are TGCGCCAGCAGCTACGGGACAGGTCGTGATGAGCAGTTCTTC. Translating it yields CASSYGTGRDEQFF.

This clone was seen a few times. The V call is TRBV6-5, the J call TRBJ1-2; the D gene is possibly TRBD1 (5 bases). Looked up from germline, CDR1 is MNHEY and CDR2 is SVGAGI. The V end lost 6 bases, the J end lost 3 bases, and 14 bases lay between the germline ends. CDR3 length equals 14 residues. The CDR3 reads CASRTAGGDYGYTF. CDR3 sequence (DNA): TGTGCCAGCAGGACTGCCGGGGGAGACTATGGCTACACCTTC.

The chain links TRBV20-1 to TRBJ1-1; D might be TRBD1 (6 bases). The length of the CDR3 is 11 residues. The V gene's germline CDR1 is DFQATT and CDR2 SNEGSKA (reference sequence). Trimming cost V 7 bases and J 1 base, with 7 bases left between them. Written as DNA, the CDR3 is TGCAGTGGACAGGAGAACACTGAAGCTTTCTTT. Protein product: CSGQENTEAFF.

This chain links TRBV11-2 with TRBJ2-7; 8 bases map to TRBD1. There are 15 residues in the CDR3. V was pared by 5 bases and J by 3 bases, with 9 bases of the junction left unmatched. From germline, CDR1 is SGHAT and CDR2 FQNNGV. The CDR3 here is CASSRDWTGHYEQYF. The CDR3 DNA reads as TGTGCCAGCAGCCGAGACTGGACAGGGCACTACGAGCAGTACTTC. Full variable domain (missing parts from reference TRBV11-2 and TRBJ2-7): EAGVAQSPRYKIIEKRQSVAFWCNPISGHATLYWYQQILGQGPKLLIQFQNNGVVDDSQLPKDRFSAERLKGVDSTLKIQPAKLEDSAVYLCASSRDWTGHYEQYFGPGTRLTVT.

This clone has just a few counts. V usage is TRBV21-1 and J usage is TRBJ2-7; TRBD2 is the table's D call and was not checked against the DNA. TRBV21-1 counts as a pseudogene. This CDR3 is built from 20 residues. Here the CDR3 DNA reads TGTGCCAGCAGCATACTCTCTCCGGGACTAGCGGGAGATCCACTCTACGAGCAGTACTTC. Its translation: CASSILSPGLAGDPLYEQYF.

The V gene is TRBV6-5, the J gene TRBJ1-2, with unresolved D. The CDR3 loop spans 15 amino acids. Per germline, CDR1 MNHEY and CDR2 SVGAGI. Trimming pared 6 bases from V and 1 base from J, leaving 15 bases between. The DNA of the CDR3 is TGTGCCAGCAGCCCCTTTTTCCGGGGTAACTATGGCTACACCTTC. It codes for CASSPFFRGNYGYTF.

A few counts support this clone. The chain links TRBV5-1 to TRBJ2-3, with a weak D call TRBD2 (7 bases). Trimming took 7 bases from V and 3 from J, leaving 21 bases between them. CDR1 and CDR2 (germline): SGHRS, YFSETQ. This CDR3 region has 16 residues. The CDR3 loop is CASQIGGQGYTDTQYF. CDR3 DNA: TGCGCCAGCCAAATCGGGGGGCAGGGGTATACAGATACGCAGTATTTT. Supplemented by reference TRBV5-1 and TRBJ2-3, the full variable domain reads KAGVTQTPRYLIKTRGQQVTLSCSPISGHRSVSWYQQTPGQGLQFLFEYFSETQRNKGNFPGRFSGRQFSNSRSEMNVSTLELGDSALYLCASQIGGQGYTDTQYFGPGTRLTVL.

The chain joins TRBV18 to TRBJ2-1; TRBD2 aligns across 8 bases. Germline assignment: CDR1 KGHSH and CDR2 LQKENI. The CDR3 runs 16 residues. V shed 3 bases, J shed 6 bases, and the junction held 10 bases outside the gene matches. The CDR3 region has the DNA TGTGCCAGCTCACCTGGCGCGGGAGGATCGGGCAATGAGCAGTTCTTC. Translation: CASSPGAGGSGNEQFF.

This clone came up a few times. The CDR3 sequence is CASTRTVNTEAFF. CDR3 in DNA: TGCGCCAGCACTAGGACTGTGAACACTGAAGCTTTCTTT. The chain links TRBV4-3 to TRBJ1-1; D is unclear. The CDR3 has 13 residues. V was pared by 7 bases and J by 0 bases, with 9 bases between. Looked up from germline, CDR1 is LGHNA and CDR2 is YSLEER.

The rearrangement links TRBV15 to TRBJ1-3, with D perhaps TRBD1 (6 bases). CDR3 size: 16 residues. The germline V gene encodes CDR1 LNHNV and CDR2 YYDKDF (reference sequence). The ends were cut back, 2 bases at V and 1 base at J, with 12 bases in the middle. The CDR3 spells CATSRLRGGSGNTIYF. CDR3 in DNA: TGTGCCACCAGCAGATTGAGGGGGGGGTCTGGAAACACCATATATTTT.

The chain links TRBV29-1 to TRBJ1-5; TRBD1 agrees at 9 bases. Per the germline V gene, CDR1 is SQVTM and CDR2 is ANQGSEA. CDR3 length: 15 residues. V lost 6 bases and J lost 7; bases outside the gene matches: 13. CDR3: CSVTRGQGPGQPQHF. In nucleotides, the CDR3 is TGCAGCGTCACCCGGGGACAGGGACCTGGACAGCCCCAGCATTTT.

A few counts support this clone. The chain is built from TRBV7-9 and TRBJ1-2, with 7 nucleotides matching TRBD1. Germline V gives CDR1 SEHNR, CDR2 FQNEAQ (reference sequence). The CDR3 has 14 amino acids. Trimming cost V 2 bases and J 3 bases; bases outside gene matches: 3. CDR3 residues: CASSLTGDDYGYTF. CDR3 nucleotide sequence: TGTGCCAGCAGCTTAACAGGGGATGACTATGGCTACACCTTC.

J is TRBJ2-5 and V is TRBV2; TRBD2 matches 11 bases. Germline assignment: CDR1 SNHLY and CDR2 FYNNEI. With V trimmed by 7 bases and J by 4 bases, 11 bases remained unmatched. This CDR3 spans 16 amino acids. In nucleotides, the CDR3 is TGTGCCAGCACCTTGGGGGGGCTAGCGGGAGGAGAGACCCAGTACTTC. Protein sequence: CASTLGGLAGGETQYF.

In this sample, this clone turned up a few times. The J gene is TRBJ1-2, the V gene TRBV4-1, with D unresolved. Trimming cost V 1 base and J 8 bases, with 17 bases left between them. Germline V CDR1 and CDR2: MGHRA, YSYEKL. The CDR3 loop spans 15 amino acids. CDR3 residues: CASSQGELGGGGYTF. The CDR3 bases are TGCGCCAGCAGCCAAGGTGAGCTCGGCGGCGGCGGCTACACCTTC.

In its sample, this clone was seen a few times. This sequence joins TRBV5-8 and TRBJ1-5; TRBD1 is a possible D gene (5 bases). Germline V gives CDR1 SGHTS, CDR2 YDEGEE. The length of the CDR3 is 15 residues. Trimming left V 3 bases short and J 5 bases short, with 15 bases between. CDR3 nucleotide sequence: TGTGCCAGCAGCTCAAAACCAGGGTCGCATCAGCCCCAGCATTTT. Translating gives CASSSKPGSHQPQHF. The whole variable domain, remainder taken from reference TRBV5-8 and TRBJ1-5, is EAGVTQSPTHLIKTRGQQATLRCSPISGHTSVYWYQQALGLGLQFLLWYDEGEERNRGNFPPRFSGRQFPNYSSELNVNALELEDSALYLCASSSKPGSHQPQHFGDGTRLSIL.

The chain links TRBV4-2 to TRBJ2-7, with a tentative D call TRBD2 (5 bases). This CDR3 has 16 residues. V lost 0 bases, J lost 7 bases, and 19 bases lay in between. Per the germline V gene, CDR1 is LGHNA and CDR2 is YNFKEQ. Written as DNA, the CDR3 is TGTGCCAGCAGCCAAGATAGCCTAGCCCGATCGGGAGAGCAGTACTTC. Translated, it gives CASSQDSLARSGEQYF.

The sample holds a few counts of this clone. The CDR3 sequence is CASSPPGRGNQPQHF. CDR3 nucleotide sequence: TGTGCCAGCTCACCCCCAGGCAGGGGCAATCAGCCCCAGCATTTT. The chain uses TRBV18 and TRBJ1-5; D may be TRBD1 (5 bases). Between the trimmed V and J ends, which lost 3 bases and 2 bases, there was a span of 11 bases. This CDR3 spans 15 amino acids. Germline lookup yields CDR1 KGHSH and CDR2 LQKENI.

The chain links TRBV5-8 to TRBJ2-1; 9 nucleotides line up with TRBD1. V was pared by 4 bases and J by 13 bases, with 24 bases of the junction left unmatched. CDR1 is SGHTS and CDR2 is YDEGEE in the germline V gene. This CDR3 spans 18 amino acids. The CDR3 region is CASSPNPGTGLIFRGQFF. The CDR3 nucleotides read TGTGCCAGCAGCCCCAACCCCGGGACAGGGCTCATATTCCGAGGACAGTTCTTC.

This chain uses TRBV30 with TRBJ1-3, with D possibly matching TRBD1 (6 bases). CDR1 and CDR2 from the germline V gene are GTSNPN and SVGIG (reference sequence). Trimming removed 5 bases from V and 4 bases from J, with 12 bases in between. This CDR3 has 13 amino acids. CDR3 protein: CAWVQGSGNTIYF. CDR3 bases: TGTGCCTGGGTACAGGGTTCAGGAAACACCATATATTTT.

The DNA of the CDR3 is TGTGCCAGTAGTCCCACCACCCCAGGGGGCTCTGGCTACACCTTC. The encoded protein is CASSPTTPGGSGYTF. The chain has TRBV19 and TRBJ1-2, with 8 nucleotides matching TRBD1. Losses at the gene ends were 5 bases for V and 7 bases for J; bases not matched to a gene: 12. The CDR3 runs 15 residues. Germline V gene lookup returns CDR1 LNHDA and CDR2 SQIVND (reference sequence).

This clone was found a few times. This chain's CDR3 is CASKTGWSADTQYF. Here the CDR3 DNA reads TGTGCCAGCAAGACAGGGTGGAGCGCAGATACGCAGTATTTT. The chain carries TRBV6-5 and TRBJ2-3; 7 bases line up with TRBD1. With V trimmed by 7 bases and J by 4 bases, 8 bases remained unmatched. The CDR3 is made up of 14 amino acids. Germline CDR1 is MNHEY and CDR2 is SVGAGI.

This chain's CDR3 is CASSQSGTARVEQYF. The CDR3 DNA follows: TGTGCCAGCAGCCAGTCCGGGACTGCTAGAGTCGAGCAGTACTTC. This chain joins TRBV14 and TRBJ2-7, with a weak D call TRBD2 (6 bases). CDR1 is SGHDN and CDR2 is FVKESK in the germline V gene. The CDR3 extends over 15 amino acids. The ends were cut back, 3 bases at V and 6 bases at J, with 18 bases in the middle.

V is TRBV4-3 and J is TRBJ1-1; TRBD1 agrees at 7 bases. Germline CDR1 reads LGHNA; CDR2 reads YSLEER. After removal of 3 bases from V and 0 bases from J, the junction contained 13 bases not matched to a gene. This CDR3 region has 18 residues. CDR3 amino acids: CASSHGPGQPAMNTEAFF. The CDR3, as DNA: TGCGCCAGCAGCCATGGACCGGGACAGCCAGCAATGAACACTGAAGCTTTCTTT.

The rearrangement joins TRBV5-4 to TRBJ2-7, with 11 bases that match TRBD2. Looked up from germline, CDR1 is SGHNT and CDR2 is YYREEE (reference sequence). This CDR3 has 15 amino acids. V lost 4 bases to trimming and J lost 2 bases; unmatched junction nucleotides: 5. This CDR3 is CASSPGTSGPYEQYF. CDR3 nucleotide sequence: TGTGCCAGCAGCCCAGGGACTAGCGGACCCTACGAGCAGTACTTC. Combining the CDR3 with reference TRBV5-4 and TRBJ2-7 gives the whole variable domain ETGVTQSPTHLIKTRGQQVTLRCSSQSGHNTVSWYQQALGQGPQFIFQYYREEENGRGNFPPRFSGLQFPNYSSELNVNALELDDSALYLCASSPGTSGPYEQYFGPGTRLTVT.

The chain is built from TRBV30 and TRBJ1-2; D is unresolved. Trimming pared 3 bases from V and 3 bases from J, leaving 14 bases between. This CDR3 comprises 14 residues. CDR1 is GTSNPN and CDR2 is SVGIG in the germline V gene (reference sequence). CDR3 coding DNA: TGTGCCTGGAGCTTTAGTCTTTCCCACTATGGCTACACCTTC. Encoded protein: CAWSFSLSHYGYTF.

J is TRBJ2-3 and V is TRBV6-5, with TRBD2 matching 8 bases. The V gene end was trimmed by 6 bases and the J gene end by 0 bases; junction bases not matched to a gene: 5. The germline CDR1 and CDR2 sequences are MNHEY and SVGAGI. This CDR3 is 15 amino acids long. The CDR3 sequence: CASRHSGISTDTQYF. DNA for the CDR3: TGTGCCAGCAGACATAGCGGGATAAGCACAGATACGCAGTATTTT.